Sequencing of this TCR beta chain was carried out in a study of early T cells in non-severe SARS-CoV-2 infection (dated by TCRdb to about 2021). The study in broad terms: Because TCR sequencing relied on bulk RNA taken from unsorted whole blood, pairing of alpha and beta chains was not possible. The research as a whole found: VDJdb matching was skewed toward anti-spike CD8 responses, so virus-specific expansions were likely underestimated and private and CD4 specificities were missed.

At least ten counts were recorded for this clonotype. Its antigen specificity is not known. Base-call qualities are not available, and no considerably larger clone is one nucleotide away. CDR1 and CDR2, looked up from the germline V gene (reference sequence), are DFQATT and SNEGSKA. From cysteine to phenylalanine, the CDR3 is 13 amino acids long. This entry keeps only the CDR3 DNA: 39 bases, framed from base 1. The V end loses 4 bases and the J end loses 5 bases, and a stretch of 14 bases separates them. The library relied on 5' RACE. Sequenced on a NextSeq 500. Unique molecular identifiers were attached to individual cDNA molecules in the TCR library protocol so that sequencing error and PCR bias could be corrected. TCR alpha and beta chains were both sequenced, and the abundances of alpha and beta sequences in each sample were closely correlated with each other. Per the authors' processing: Decombinator V4 was used to perform V gene, J gene and CDR3 annotation of TCR sequences. TCRs were defined as expanded if a significant change between any two time points was detected under a Poisson model with p below 0.0001. TCR abundances were normalised to the total number of TCRs sequenced per sample and were expressed as counts per million. TRAV1-2 paired with TRAJ12, TRAJ20 or TRAJ33 defined MAIT TCRs, while TRAV10 paired with TRAJ18 defined iNKT TCRs. VDJdb, accessed 1 November 2021, was searched for CMV, EBV and SARS-CoV-2 annotated TCRs, with TCRs annotated for multiple antigens excluded. TCRdb reprocessing: public reads trimmed at Q25 with fastp, clones called with MiXCR, in-frame beta chains kept. When rows share a CDR3 protein, they turn into one entry using the most common DNA and genes. Clone size and V and J calls follow TCRdb, not the original study. For this sample there are about 27,000 distinct CDR3 sequences; 5.4% appear just once. More than 0.7% of the sample comes from the top ten.

A case-control design nested within a healthcare worker cohort in London, UK, was used, with weekly nasopharyngeal swab PCR tests and blood sampling performed. Healthcare workers were recruited during the week of the UK lockdown, between 23 and 31 March 2020, and followed weekly for up to roughly 15 weeks. The TCR originated in an adult who was a healthcare worker with PCR-confirmed SARS-CoV-2 infection or an uninfected control (not recorded which). The material sequenced was whole blood. The chain was built from TRBV20-1 and TRBJ1-1; the D segment could be TRBD1, given 5 matching bases. The CDR3 reads CSATDTVGTEAFF. At the DNA level, the sequence is TGCAGTGCTACGGACACCGTGGGGACTGAAGCTTTCTTT.